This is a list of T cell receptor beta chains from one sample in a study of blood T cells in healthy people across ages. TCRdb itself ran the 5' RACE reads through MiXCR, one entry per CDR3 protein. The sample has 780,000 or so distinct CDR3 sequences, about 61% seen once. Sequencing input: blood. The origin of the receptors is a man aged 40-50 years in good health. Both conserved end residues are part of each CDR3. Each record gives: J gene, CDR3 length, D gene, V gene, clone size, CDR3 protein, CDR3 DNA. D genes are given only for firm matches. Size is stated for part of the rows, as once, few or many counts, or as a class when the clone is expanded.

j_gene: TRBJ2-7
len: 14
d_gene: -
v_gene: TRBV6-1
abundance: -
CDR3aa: CASSETGRAGEQYF
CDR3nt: TGTGCCAGCAGTGAAACTGGACGAGCCGGCGAGCAGTACTTC

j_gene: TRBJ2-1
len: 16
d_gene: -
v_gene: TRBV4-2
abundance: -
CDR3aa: CASSQDLRLAYNEQFF
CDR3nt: TGTGCCAGCAGCCAAGATCTTCGGCTAGCGTACAATGAGCAGTTCTTC

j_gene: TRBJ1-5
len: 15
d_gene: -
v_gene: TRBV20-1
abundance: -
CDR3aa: CSARMPGAGNQPQHF
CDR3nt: TGCAGTGCTAGGATGCCAGGGGCAGGGAATCAGCCCCAGCATTTT

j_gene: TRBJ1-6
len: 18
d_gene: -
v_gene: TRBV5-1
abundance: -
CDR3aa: CASSFWAQKSSYNSPLHF
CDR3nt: TGCGCCAGCAGCTTTTGGGCCCAGAAGAGCTCCTATAATTCACCCCTCCACTTT

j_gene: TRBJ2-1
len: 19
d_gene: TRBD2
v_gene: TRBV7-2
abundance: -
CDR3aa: CASSLGAWSSGRSYNEQFF
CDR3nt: TGTGCCAGCAGCTTAGGGGCTTGGTCTAGCGGTCGCTCCTACAATGAGCAGTTCTTC

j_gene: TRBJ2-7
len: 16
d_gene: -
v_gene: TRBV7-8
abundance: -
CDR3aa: CASSADVGEKYYEQYF
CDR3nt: TGTGCCAGCAGCGCCGACGTCGGGGAGAAGTACTACGAGCAGTACTTC

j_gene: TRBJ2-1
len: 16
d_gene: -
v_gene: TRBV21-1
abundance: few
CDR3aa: CARPRREPSSYNEQFF
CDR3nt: TGTGCCAGACCCCGACGGGAACCGAGCTCCTACAATGAGCAGTTCTTC

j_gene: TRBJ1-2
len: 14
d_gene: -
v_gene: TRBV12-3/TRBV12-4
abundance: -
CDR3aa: CASSPIEGLGGYTF
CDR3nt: TGTGCCAGCAGTCCAATAGAGGGGCTAGGCGGCTACACCTTC

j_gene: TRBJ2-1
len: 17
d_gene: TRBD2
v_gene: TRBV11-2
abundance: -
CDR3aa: CASSLRSTRTSHNEQFF
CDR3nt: TGTGCCAGCAGCTTAAGGTCGACCAGGACTAGCCACAATGAGCAGTTCTTC

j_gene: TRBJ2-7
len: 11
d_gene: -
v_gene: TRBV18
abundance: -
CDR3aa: CASSPKDEQYF
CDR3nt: TGTGCCAGCTCACCGAAGGACGAGCAGTACTTC

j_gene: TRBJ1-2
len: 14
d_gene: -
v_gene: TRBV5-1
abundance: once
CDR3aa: CASSLEGVNHGYTF
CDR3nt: TGCGCCAGCAGCTTGGAGGGTGTTAATCATGGCTACACCTTC

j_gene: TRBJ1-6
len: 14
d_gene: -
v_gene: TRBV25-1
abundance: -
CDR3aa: CASRTGTPYSPLHF
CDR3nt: TGTGCCAGCCGTACGGGGACCCCTTATTCACCCCTCCACTTT

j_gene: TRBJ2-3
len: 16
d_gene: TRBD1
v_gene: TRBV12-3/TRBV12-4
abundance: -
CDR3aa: CASSSPGQGRRDTQYF
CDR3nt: TGTGCCAGCAGTTCTCCGGGACAGGGGCGTAGAGATACGCAGTATTTT

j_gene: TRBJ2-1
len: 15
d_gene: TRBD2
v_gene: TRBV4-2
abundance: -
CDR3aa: CASSQVAGVLNEQFF
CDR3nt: TGTGCCAGCAGCCAAGTAGCGGGGGTACTCAATGAGCAGTTCTTC

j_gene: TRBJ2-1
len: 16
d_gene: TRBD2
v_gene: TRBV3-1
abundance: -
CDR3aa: CASSQGGGGSHNEQFF
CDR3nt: TGTGCCAGCAGCCAAGGTGGGGGAGGGTCCCACAATGAGCAGTTCTTC

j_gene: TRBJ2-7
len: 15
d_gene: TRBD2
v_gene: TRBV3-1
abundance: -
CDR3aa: CASSQGTSGAYEQYF
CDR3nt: TGTGCCAGCAGCCAAGGGACTAGCGGCGCCTACGAGCAGTACTTC